This T cell receptor (beta chain) derives from a study of shared clonotypes between healthy human individuals. General observations from the study: Incompleteness in sorted-subset sequencing, despite large depth, was shown by rarefaction. Sampling was confined to blood; repertoires within tissues likely differ. The sharing of 4.5% to 6.5% of naive CD4 clonotypes was seen across several donors.

Note on this clone: What it binds is unknown.

This table comes from immunoSEQ multiplex PCR, and its TCRdb copy is limited to in-frame clones, with some not included. This table holds some 2,500,000 clones, 80% to 95% found once. CDR1 is SGHTA and CDR2 is FQGTGA in the germline V gene. The length of the CDR3 is 13 residues. Trimming at V came to 8 bases and at J to 2 bases, leaving 2 bases not matched to a gene. What was sequenced was naive CD4+ T cells from PBMCs. Subset indicated: CD45RA+ positively selected. The receptor was derived from a man aged 18 to 29 in good health. Some clones in this sample may be carry-over from other donors' samples. This chain uses TRBV7-3 with TRBJ2-2; TRBD1 matches at 7 bases. The CDR3 DNA is TGTGCCAGCGGACAGGATAACACCGGGGAGCTGTTTTTT. Translation gives CASGQDNTGELFF. Supplemented by reference TRBV7-3 and TRBJ2-2, the full variable domain reads GAGVSQTPSNKVTEKGKYVELRCDPISGHTALYWYRQSLGQGPEFLIYFQGTGAADDSGLPNDRFFAVRPEGSVSTLKIQRTERGDSAVYLCASGQDNTGELFFGEGSRLTVL.